This passage covers 9 T cell receptor beta chains from one sample sequenced in a study of Ad26.COV2.S vaccination and SARS-CoV-2 variants. Documented treatment: around 19 received Ad26.COV2.S at low or high dose, single or two shots; about 5 received placebo; per-sample allocation not given. The samples were gathered on day 63 after the first injection of vaccine or placebo. The table came from immunoSEQ multiplex PCR; TCRdb's copy has only in-frame clones and leaves some out. The table lists approximately 450,000 clones, around 90% of them singletons, with 9% to 15% in the top ten. Sequencing used peripheral blood, obtained in a trial of Ad26.COV2.S vaccine versus placebo. The receptors here all came from a person aged 18-60 years who received the Ad26.COV2.S COVID-19 vaccine or a placebo.

This clone was counted once. The CDR3 protein is CASREGQGTEAFF. The CDR3 nucleotides are TGTGCCAGCAGAGAGGGACAGGGCACTGAAGCTTTCTTT. The chain combines TRBV27 with TRBJ1-1; 9 bases are a match to TRBD1. Germline assignment: CDR1 MNHEY and CDR2 SMNVEV (reference sequence). This CDR3 is built from 13 residues. After removal of 6 bases from V and 4 bases from J, the junction contained 3 bases not matched to a gene.

This clone occurred once. The chain joins TRBV19 to TRBJ1-2; perhaps TRBD1 as D (6 bases). CDR1 is LNHDA, CDR2 SQIVND, per germline (reference sequence). CDR3 length equals 16 residues. Trimming removed 0 bases from V and 3 bases from J, with 14 bases in between. The CDR3 spells CASSIDRTARYYGYTF. CDR3 sequence (DNA): TGTGCCAGTAGTATAGATCGGACAGCCCGTTACTATGGCTACACCTTC.

The chain is built from TRBV4-1 and TRBJ2-7, with TRBD2 identical over 9 bases. Per the germline V gene, CDR1 is MGHRA and CDR2 is YSYEKL. The junction had 5 bases not matched to a gene; V was cut back by 1 base and J by 4 bases. CDR3 size: 15 residues. The CDR3 here is CASSQGLAGTYEQYF. In nucleotides, the CDR3 is TGCGCCAGCAGCCAAGGCCTAGCGGGGACTTACGAGCAGTACTTC.

The J gene is TRBJ1-1, the V gene TRBV30; no definite D call. CDR1 is GTSNPN and CDR2 is SVGIG in the germline V gene (reference sequence). The CDR3 has 12 residues. V lost 5 bases to trimming and J lost 0 bases, with 7 bases between them. For the CDR3, the DNA is TGTGCCTGGGACAAGATGAACACTGAAGCTTTCTTT. Protein: CAWDKMNTEAFF.

In this sample, this clone turned up once. The V call is TRBV7-3, the J call TRBJ2-1; 7 bases match TRBD1. The junction had 7 bases not matched to a gene; V was cut back by 5 bases and J by 6 bases. The CDR3 is made up of 14 amino acids. CDR1 SGHTA and CDR2 FQGTGA come from the germline V gene. CDR3 in DNA: TGTGCCAGCAGCCCAACAGGGGCGGCCAATGAGCAGTTCTTC. Translated: CASSPTGAANEQFF. Supplemented by reference TRBV7-3 and TRBJ2-1, the full variable domain reads GAGVSQTPSNKVTEKGKYVELRCDPISGHTALYWYRQSLGQGPEFLIYFQGTGAADDSGLPNDRFFAVRPEGSVSTLKIQRTERGDSAVYLCASSPTGAANEQFFGPGTRLTVL.

The rearrangement joins TRBV2 to TRBJ2-1, with D unresolved. CDR3 length: 16 amino acids. Per germline, CDR1 SNHLY and CDR2 FYNNEI. The V gene lost 0 bases and the J gene lost 6 bases, with 15 bases spanning the gap. In DNA form, the CDR3 reads TGTGCCAGCAGTGAAGCTAAAAGGCCCCTAGGCAATGAGCAGTTCTTC. It specifies CASSEAKRPLGNEQFF.

V gene TRBV2 combines with J gene TRBJ2-5; D gene uncertain. The CDR3 totals 11 residues. Trimming shortened V by 2 bases and J by 9 bases, and 7 bases separated the two germline ends. CDR1 SNHLY and CDR2 FYNNEI come from the germline V gene. CDR3 sequence reads: CASSEPQAQYF. CDR3 coding DNA: TGTGCCAGCAGTGAACCTCAGGCCCAGTACTTC.

This chain uses TRBV30 with TRBJ2-2; D is ambiguous. The CDR3 covers 10 residues. Germline CDR1 is GTSNPN and CDR2 is SVGIG (reference sequence). V lost 7 bases to trimming and J lost 6 bases, with 6 bases between them. CDR3 loop: CALGPGELFF. The CDR3 region has the DNA TGTGCCTTAGGCCCCGGGGAGCTGTTTTTT. The full variable domain, its missing parts supplied by reference TRBV30 and TRBJ2-2, is SQTIHQWPATLVQPVGSPLSLECTVEGTSNPNLYWYRQAAGRGLQLLFYSVGIGQISSEVPQNLSASRPQDRQFILSSKKLLLSDSGFYLCALGPGELFFGEGSRLTVL.

This chain joins TRBV7-2 and TRBJ2-5, with D maybe TRBD1 (6 bases). V was shortened by 3 bases and J by 3 bases, with 8 bases between the two germline ends. The CDR3 runs 13 residues. CDR1 is SGHTA and CDR2 is FQGNSA in the germline V gene. This chain's CDR3 is CASSFRTEETQYF. Here the CDR3 DNA reads TGTGCCAGCAGCTTTAGGACAGAAGAGACCCAGTACTTC.